The following is a T cell receptor (beta chain) sequence with its context. This sample was included in a study of control samples from healthy donors and cancer patients. The CDR3 has 15 amino acids. Germline V CDR1 and CDR2: MGHRA, YSYEKL. The V end lost 5 bases, the J end lost 3 bases, and 14 bases lay between the germline ends. TCRdb's table, derived via immunoSEQ multiplex PCR, lists solely in-frame clones and lacks some. The data contain roughly 180,000 clones, 85% to 95% of them singletons. The V and J genes are TRBV4-1 and TRBJ2-1; the D gene could be TRBD1 or TRBD2 (5 bases each). The sequenced sample consisted of blood. The source is a woman aged 18-35 years in good health. CDR3: CASSYIGTNYNEQFF. The CDR3 coding sequence is TGCGCCAGCAGCTATATCGGGACCAACTACAATGAGCAGTTCTTC.